This TCR beta chain was identified in a study of tumor-infiltrating lymphocytes in primary liver carcinoma. cDNA specific to TCR beta was made from 500 ng of total RNA, with a constant-region primer employed for priming. Amplification in three nested multiplex PCR rounds with slightly modified ARM-PCR gave rise to TCR beta libraries. Researchers ran the first two PCR rounds for 9 to 10 cycles each with TRBV1-TRBV30 forward primers and a C-beta reverse primer. TCRdb reanalysed the multiplex PCR reads using MiXCR and keeps one entry per CDR3 protein. The repertoire has about 330,000 distinct CDR3 sequences, about 61% of them found once; the top ten carry about 6%. Out of unsorted whole blood came the blood RNA, and germline DNA was extracted as well. After removal of 6 bases from V and 4 bases from J, the junction contained 4 bases not matched to a gene. This CDR3 has 14 amino acids. This clonotype was seen many times.

The material sequenced was peripheral blood. The TCR was taken from a man aged 35-49 years with primary liver carcinoma and hepatitis B virus infection. The chain combines TRBV12-3 or TRBV12-4 with TRBJ2-2; 8 bases agree with TRBD1. For the CDR3, the DNA is TGTGCCAGCAGGGGGACAGGTTTCACCGGGGAGCTGTTTTTT. Protein product: CASRGTGFTGELFF.